This T cell receptor beta chain was found in a study of T cells in Graves' hyperthyroidism and ophthalmopathy. Study findings and constraints: Using 13 V-J features, a model discriminated ophthalmopathy from stable hyperthyroidism.

Using RNA transcripts as the source, TCR beta CDR3 regions were amplified. HTBI primers were used for first-round RT-PCR of the TCR CDR3. TCRdb redid the calling of the multiplex PCR reads with MiXCR, one entry per CDR3 protein. In the table there are roughly 420,000 distinct CDR3 sequences, around 14% of which are singletons. Hyperthyroidism had been newly diagnosed in patients aged 18 to 65, and its duration was under 2 months. Using 10 ml of fresh peripheral blood, PBMCs were prepared. The CDR3 is made up of 14 amino acids. The junction had 4 bases not matched to a gene; V was cut back by 6 bases and J by 3 bases. This clonotype occurred many times. What it recognizes is unknown.

This chain connects TRBV12-3 or TRBV12-4 to TRBJ2-2; 7 nucleotides line up with TRBD1. The sequence was obtained from a woman between 18 and 30 years old with Graves' hyperthyroidism. The sample was blood. CDR3 DNA sequence: TGTGCCAGCAGGCCAGACAGGGACACCGGGGAGCTGTTTTTT. Encoded protein: CASRPDRDTGELFF.